This T cell receptor beta chain was retrieved from a study of T cell responses to AZD1222 COVID-19 vaccine. This table comes from immunoSEQ multiplex PCR, and its TCRdb copy is limited to in-frame clones, with some not included. Of approximately 170,000 clones listed, roughly 94% are singletons. This CDR3 region has 13 residues. V lost 1 base, J lost 3 bases, and 7 bases lay in between. Germline CDR1 LGHDT, CDR2 YNNKEL (reference sequence). Sequenced here: peripheral blood, sampled 28 days after the second AZD1222 dose. The TCR comes from an adult who received the AZD1222 COVID-19 vaccine. The V call is TRBV3-1 (or the pseudogene TRBV3-2), the J call TRBJ2-7, with no clear D. This CDR3 reads CASSQAHYYEQYF. CDR3 bases: TGTGCCAGCAGCCAAGCCCACTACTACGAGCAGTACTTC.